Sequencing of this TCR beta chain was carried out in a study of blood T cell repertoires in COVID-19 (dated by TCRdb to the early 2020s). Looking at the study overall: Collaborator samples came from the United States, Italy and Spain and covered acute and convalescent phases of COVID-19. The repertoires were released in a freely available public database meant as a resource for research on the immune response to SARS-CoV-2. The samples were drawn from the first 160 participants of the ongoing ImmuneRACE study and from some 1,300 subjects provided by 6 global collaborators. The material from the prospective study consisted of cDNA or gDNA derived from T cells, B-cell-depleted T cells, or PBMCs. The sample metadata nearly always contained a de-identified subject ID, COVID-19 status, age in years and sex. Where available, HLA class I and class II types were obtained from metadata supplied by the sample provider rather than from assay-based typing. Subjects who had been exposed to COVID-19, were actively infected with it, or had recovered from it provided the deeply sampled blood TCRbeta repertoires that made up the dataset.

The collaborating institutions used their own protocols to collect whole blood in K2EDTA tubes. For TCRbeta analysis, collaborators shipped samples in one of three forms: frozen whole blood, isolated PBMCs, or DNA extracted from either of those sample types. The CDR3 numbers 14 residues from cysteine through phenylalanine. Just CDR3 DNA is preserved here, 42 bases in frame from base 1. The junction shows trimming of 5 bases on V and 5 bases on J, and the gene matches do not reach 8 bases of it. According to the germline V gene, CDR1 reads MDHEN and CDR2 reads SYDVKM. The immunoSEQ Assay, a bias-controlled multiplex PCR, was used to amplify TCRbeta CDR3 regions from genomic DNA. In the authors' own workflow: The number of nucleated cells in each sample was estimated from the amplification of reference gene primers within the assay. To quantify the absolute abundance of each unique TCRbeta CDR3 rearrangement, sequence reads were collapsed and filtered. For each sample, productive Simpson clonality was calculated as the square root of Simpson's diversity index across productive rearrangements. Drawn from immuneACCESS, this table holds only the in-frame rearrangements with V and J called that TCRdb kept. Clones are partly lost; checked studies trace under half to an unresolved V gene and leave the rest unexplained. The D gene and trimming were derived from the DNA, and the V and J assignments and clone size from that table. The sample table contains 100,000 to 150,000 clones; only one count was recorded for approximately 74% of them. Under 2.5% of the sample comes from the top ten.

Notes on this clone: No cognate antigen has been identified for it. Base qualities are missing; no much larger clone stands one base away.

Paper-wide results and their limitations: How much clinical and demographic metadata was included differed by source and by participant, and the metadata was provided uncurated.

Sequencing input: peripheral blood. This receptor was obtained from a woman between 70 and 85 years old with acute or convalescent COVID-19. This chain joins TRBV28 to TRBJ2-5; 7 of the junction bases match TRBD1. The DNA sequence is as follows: TGTGCCAGCAGTCTCCAGGGGGACGGGGAGACCCAGTACTTC. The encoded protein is CASSLQGDGETQYF.